This paragraph covers one T cell receptor (beta chain) sequence. The antigen remains undetermined. The CDR3 spans 12 residues. Germline V gives CDR1 MNHEY, CDR2 SMNVEV (reference sequence). The V gene lost 3 bases and the J gene lost 4 bases, with 7 bases spanning the gap. The sample belongs to a study of liver allograft versus peripheral blood T cells. Overall study: Intrahepatic T cell receptor repertoires from transplanted livers were compared against repertoires in recipients' peripheral blood.

TCRdb called the reads again in MiXCR, with one record for every CDR3 protein. The sample shows 2,500 to 3,000 distinct CDR3 sequences, 19% of them seen only once. General study findings and limits: Intra-allograft T cell receptor repertoires in the liver reportedly differed from peripheral blood repertoires.

V and J are TRBV27 and TRBJ2-7; D gene unclear. The sequence was collected from a human patient who had a liver transplant. Some T cells may be supplied by the graft donor. CDR3 in DNA: TGTGCCAGCAGTTTCAAGGGTTACGAGCAGTACTTC. Its translation is CASSFKGYEQYF.